The 19 T cell receptor beta chains presented below share a single source sample, sequenced in a study of beta chain features in type 1 diabetes. Sequencing targeted expressed TCRB transcripts, as all isolated RNA had been reverse transcribed. TCRdb's copy holds only in-frame clones and misses some; the assay was immunoSEQ multiplex PCR. In the table there are about 290,000 clones, around 7.8% of which are singletons. Sample: central memory CD4+ T cells from blood. These receptors originate from a woman under 30 in good health.

Only a few counts were recorded for this clone. The chain is built from TRBV6-6 and TRBJ2-1; 14 nucleotides agree with TRBD2. CDR1 and CDR2 (germline): MNHNY, SVGAGI (reference sequence). J gave up 10 bases and V 6 bases, and 8 bases lay outside the gene matches. CDR3 size: 15 residues. The DNA of the CDR3 is TGTGCCAGCAGGGCGGGACTAGCGGGAGTCGGGGAGCAGTTCTTC. This codes for CASRAGLAGVGEQFF.

In its sample, this clone was seen a few times. V gene TRBV4-2 combines with J gene TRBJ2-1; 7 positions agree with TRBD1. Germline-derived CDR1 and CDR2 are LGHNA and YNFKEQ. The CDR3 totals 17 residues. V lost 0 bases to trimming and J lost 7 bases; unmatched junction nucleotides: 12. CDR3 coding DNA: TGTGCCAGCAGCCAAGAAGTAGCCGGGACAGTTCGAAATGAGCAGTTCTTC. It encodes CASSQEVAGTVRNEQFF.

The rearrangement links TRBV7-9 to TRBJ2-2; D gene uncertain. Germline CDR1 is SEHNR and CDR2 is FQNEAQ (reference sequence). This CDR3 has 14 residues. The ends were cut back, 0 bases at V and 6 bases at J, with 8 bases in the middle. Here the CDR3 DNA reads TGTGCCAGCAGCTTAGCGATCCGGGCCGGGGAGCTGTTTTTT. It specifies CASSLAIRAGELFF.

The table lists this clone with a few counts. The rearrangement uses TRBV9 and TRBJ2-1, with a weak D call TRBD2 (7 bases). The CDR3 is made up of 15 amino acids. The germline gives CDR1 SGDLS, CDR2 YYNGEE. The V end lost 1 base, the J end lost 10 bases, and 18 bases lay between the germline ends. This CDR3 is CASSVSGGGLLEQFF. The CDR3 bases are TGTGCCAGCAGCGTATCTGGCGGGGGCCTCCTGGAGCAGTTCTTC. Full variable domain (outside the CDR3, taken from reference TRBV9 and TRBJ2-1): DSGVTQTPKHLITATGQRVTLRCSPRSGDLSVYWYQQSLDQGLQFLIQYYNGEERAKGNILERFSAQQFPDLHSELNLSSLELGDSALYFCASSVSGGGLLEQFFGPGTRLTVL.

Only a few counts were recorded for this clone. The chain carries TRBV7-8 and TRBJ1-2; D may be TRBD1 (6 bases). With 5 bases removed from V and 4 bases from J, the gap between germline ends came to 11 bases. The CDR3 length is 13 residues. Looked up from germline, CDR1 is SGHVS and CDR2 is FQNEAQ. In DNA, the CDR3 is TGTGCCAGCAGCCCACAGGGATTCTATGGCTACACCTTC. Translation gives CASSPQGFYGYTF.

This sequence joins TRBV7-9 and TRBJ1-1; the D gene is possibly TRBD1 (6 bases). The germline V gene encodes CDR1 SEHNR and CDR2 FQNEAQ (reference sequence). This CDR3 region has 13 residues. V dropped 5 bases and J dropped 4 bases, with 11 bases sitting between them. CDR3 region: CASSQGGLTEAFF. CDR3 nucleotide sequence: TGTGCCAGCAGCCAAGGGGGTCTCACTGAAGCTTTCTTT.

As regards this clone: This may be a read error: a much more frequent sequence differs by one nucleotide. The V call is TRBV6-6, the J call TRBJ2-2, with a weak D call TRBD1 (5 bases). Germline V CDR1 and CDR2: MNHNY, SVGAGI (reference sequence). The CDR3 extends over 15 amino acids. The V and J ends lost 2 bases and 2 bases respectively, with 9 bases between them. The CDR3, as DNA: TGTGCCAGCAGTTACGGTGACAGAAACACCGGGGAGCTGTTTTTT. The encoded protein is CASSYGDRNTGELFF.

In its sample, this clone was seen a few times. The V and J genes are TRBV19 and TRBJ2-2, with TRBD2 matching over 8 bases. V dropped 4 bases and J dropped 2; count of bases not matched to a gene: 6. Germline V lookup: CDR1 LNHDA, CDR2 SQIVND (reference sequence). This CDR3 region has 16 residues. The CDR3 sequence: CASSTRTSINTGELFF. The CDR3, as DNA: TGTGCCAGTAGTACAAGGACTAGCATAAACACCGGGGAGCTGTTTTTT.

This clone was found many times. This chain links TRBV4-3 with TRBJ2-3; weak D call: TRBD2 (5 bases). CDR3 length equals 16 residues. Trimming cost V 1 base and J 4 bases, with 15 bases left between them. The germline V gene has CDR1 LGHNA and CDR2 YSLEER. CDR3: CASSQGGHFTADTQYF. The CDR3 DNA reads as TGCGCCAGCAGCCAAGGCGGGCATTTCACCGCAGATACGCAGTATTTT.

This sequence joins TRBV5-1 and TRBJ2-1, with D maybe TRBD1 (6 bases). The CDR3 consists of 13 residues. V was shortened by 2 bases and J by 5 bases, with 8 bases between the two germline ends. Germline V gives CDR1 SGHRS, CDR2 YFSETQ. CDR3: CASSLQGDNEQFF. As DNA, the CDR3 is TGCGCCAGCAGCTTACAGGGAGACAATGAGCAGTTCTTC.

CDR3 DNA: TGTGCCTGGAGTTTAGGGGGGAATAGCAATCAGCCCCAGCATTTT. The encoded protein is CAWSLGGNSNQPQHF. The J gene is TRBJ1-5, the V gene TRBV30, with TRBD1 as a possible D gene (6 bases). Germline V CDR1 and CDR2: GTSNPN, SVGIG (reference sequence). V was shortened by 2 bases and J by 0 bases, with 11 bases between the two germline ends. The CDR3 loop spans 15 amino acids.

V is TRBV2 and J is TRBJ2-6, with D maybe TRBD2 (5 bases). CDR1 is SNHLY and CDR2 is FYNNEI in the germline V gene. The CDR3 covers 15 residues. Trimming took off 5 bases at V and 4 bases at J, with 12 bases between the two ends. In nucleotides, the CDR3 is TGTGCCAGCAGTTTTGGACTCAGCGGGGCCAACGTCCTGACTTTC. This translates into CASSFGLSGANVLTF.

A note on this clone: Other DNA sequences in the sample encode the same CDR3. V usage is TRBV9 and J usage is TRBJ2-6; D is uncertain. CDR1 and CDR2 from the germline V gene are SGDLS and YYNGEE. The CDR3 has 16 residues. Trimming shortened V by 0 bases and J by 0 bases, and 7 bases separated the two germline ends. CDR3 DNA: TGTGCCAGCAGCGTAGATGAAGGCTCTGGGGCCAACGTCCTGACTTTC. It specifies CASSVDEGSGANVLTF.

The sample holds a few counts of this clone. The chain has TRBV7-9 and TRBJ1-4; the match to TRBD1 covers 9 bases. Looked up from germline, CDR1 is SEHNR and CDR2 is FQNEAQ (reference sequence). The V and J ends lost 3 bases and 6 bases, in that order; junction bases with no gene match: 5. This CDR3 is built from 15 residues. This CDR3 is CASSLAGTGHEKLFF. The CDR3 DNA follows: TGTGCCAGCAGCTTGGCCGGGACAGGGCATGAAAAACTGTTTTTT.

V and J are TRBV11-3 and TRBJ2-7, with D perhaps given as TRBD1 or TRBD2 (6 bases each). V was trimmed by 6 bases and J by 6 bases, leaving 18 bases between them. The CDR3 loop spans 14 amino acids. The germline V gene has CDR1 SGHNT and CDR2 YENEEA. The CDR3 coding sequence is TGTGCCAGCAGTCCCCCTAACAGGGACTTCGAGCAGTACGTC. Encoded protein: CASSPPNRDFEQYV.

The J gene is TRBJ2-7, the V gene TRBV5-6; D may be TRBD1 (7 bases). Trimming removed 3 bases from V and 7 bases from J, with 14 bases in between. The germline V gene has CDR1 SGHDT and CDR2 YYEEEE. The CDR3 contains 13 residues. This CDR3 is CASSYTGAGEQYV. DNA for the CDR3: TGTGCCAGCAGCTATACAGGGGCGGGGGAGCAGTACGTC.

This clone was observed a handful of times. The genes are TRBV7-2 and TRBJ2-1; D may be TRBD2 (5 bases). Germline loops: CDR1 SGHTA, CDR2 FQGNSA. The CDR3 sequence is 13 residues long. The V end lost 2 bases, the J end lost 14 bases, and 16 bases lay between the germline ends. Written as DNA, the CDR3 is TGTGCCAGCAGCTTATATTCGGGGAAGGATGAGTTCTTC. Translation: CASSLYSGKDEFF.

The V and J genes are TRBV20-1 and TRBJ1-2, with D perhaps TRBD1 (6 bases). Deletions cut 3 bases from V and 7 bases from J, with 9 bases between. Germline lookup yields CDR1 DFQATT and CDR2 SNEGSKA (reference sequence). This CDR3 spans 11 amino acids. CDR3 sequence reads: CSASTGLGYTF. In DNA, the CDR3 is TGCAGTGCTAGCACAGGGCTTGGCTACACCTTC.

In this sample, this clone turned up many times. The chain joins TRBV27 to TRBJ2-7; D might be TRBD2 (5 bases). CDR3 size: 15 residues. Germline lookup yields CDR1 MNHEY and CDR2 SMNVEV (reference sequence). Between the trimmed V and J ends, which lost 5 bases and 1 base, there was a span of 15 bases. The CDR3 region has the DNA TGTGCCAGCAGTGATCAAAGCGGTTTGTCCTACGAGCAGTACTTC. It translates to CASSDQSGLSYEQYF.